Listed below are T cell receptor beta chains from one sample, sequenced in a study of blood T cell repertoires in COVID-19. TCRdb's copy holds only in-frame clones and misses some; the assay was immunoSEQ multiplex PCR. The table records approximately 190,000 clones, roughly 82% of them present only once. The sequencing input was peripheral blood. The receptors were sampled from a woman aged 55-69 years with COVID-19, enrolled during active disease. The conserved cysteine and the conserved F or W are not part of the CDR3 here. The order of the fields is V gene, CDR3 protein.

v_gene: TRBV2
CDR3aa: ARSEGTSSYNEQF

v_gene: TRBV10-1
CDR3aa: ASSESADNEQF

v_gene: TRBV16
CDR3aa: ASSQSQEFGAF

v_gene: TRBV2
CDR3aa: ASIKGSSEQETQY

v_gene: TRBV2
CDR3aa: ASSETGGDEKLF

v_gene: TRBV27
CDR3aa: ASSPQTVQVTEAF

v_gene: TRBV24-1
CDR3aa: ATSDYGDTQY

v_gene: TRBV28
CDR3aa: ASSPHGQGKGYT

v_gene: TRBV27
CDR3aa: ASSASAYSYEQY

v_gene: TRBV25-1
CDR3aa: ATTLYTGREAF

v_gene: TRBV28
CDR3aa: ASSGRTGRNQPQH

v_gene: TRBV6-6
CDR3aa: ASSPRVLDNSPLH

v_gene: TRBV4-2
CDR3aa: ASSLDLSNTIY

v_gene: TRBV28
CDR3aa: ASSLLAGVGETQY

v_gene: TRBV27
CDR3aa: ASSLSPRSYEQY

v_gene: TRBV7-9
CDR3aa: ASSPSGGAYNEQF

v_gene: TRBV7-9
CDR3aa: ASSPNRTQAF

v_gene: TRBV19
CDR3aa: ASSVIFGTRSDQETQY